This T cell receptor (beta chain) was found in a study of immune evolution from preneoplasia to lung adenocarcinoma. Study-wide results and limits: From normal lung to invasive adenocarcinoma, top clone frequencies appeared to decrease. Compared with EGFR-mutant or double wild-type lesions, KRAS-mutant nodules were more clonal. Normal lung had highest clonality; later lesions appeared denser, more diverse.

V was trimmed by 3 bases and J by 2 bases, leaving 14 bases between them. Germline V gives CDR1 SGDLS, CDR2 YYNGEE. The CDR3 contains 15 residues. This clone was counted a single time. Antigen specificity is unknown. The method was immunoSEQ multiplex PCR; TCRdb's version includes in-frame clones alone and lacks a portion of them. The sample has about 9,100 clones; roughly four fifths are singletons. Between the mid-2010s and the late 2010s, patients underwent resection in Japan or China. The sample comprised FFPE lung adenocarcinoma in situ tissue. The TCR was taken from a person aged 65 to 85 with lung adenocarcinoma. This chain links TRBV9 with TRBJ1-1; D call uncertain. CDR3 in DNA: TGTGCCAGCAGCGCCGGATCCTTAAGAAACACTGAAGCTTTCTTT. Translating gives CASSAGSLRNTEAFF.